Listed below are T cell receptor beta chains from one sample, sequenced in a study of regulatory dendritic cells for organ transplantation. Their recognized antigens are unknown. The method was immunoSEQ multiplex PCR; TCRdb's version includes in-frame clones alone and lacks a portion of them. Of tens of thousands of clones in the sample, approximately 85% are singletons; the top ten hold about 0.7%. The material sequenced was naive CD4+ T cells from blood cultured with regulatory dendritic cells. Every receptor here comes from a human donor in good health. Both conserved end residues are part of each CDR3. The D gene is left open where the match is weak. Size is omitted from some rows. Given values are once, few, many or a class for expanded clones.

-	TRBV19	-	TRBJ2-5	CASSGRQETQYF	TGTGCCAGTAGCGGGAGACAAGAGACCCAGTACTTC
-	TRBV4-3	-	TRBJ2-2	CASSQAGELFF	TGCGCCAGCAGCCAAGCCGGGGAGCTGTTTTTT
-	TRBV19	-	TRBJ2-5	CASSGSGLQETQYF	TGTGCCAGTAGTGGATCCGGGCTCCAAGAGACCCAGTACTTC
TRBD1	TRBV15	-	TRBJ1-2	CATRDSKGNGYTF	TGTGCCACCCGGGACAGCAAGGGAAATGGCTACACCTTC
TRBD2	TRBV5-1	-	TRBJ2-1	CASSLSVSGRGNEQFF	TGCGCCAGCAGCTTGTCAGTCAGCGGGAGAGGCAATGAGCAGTTCTTC
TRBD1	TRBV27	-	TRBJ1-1	CASSPRGGQGRVTEAFF	TGTGCCAGCAGTCCCAGAGGGGGACAGGGCCGGGTCACTGAAGCTTTCTTT
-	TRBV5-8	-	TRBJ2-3	CASNQGSTDTQYF	TGTGCCAGTAACCAGGGTAGCACAGATACGCAGTATTTT
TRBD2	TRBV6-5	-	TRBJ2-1	CASSRGLARQFF	TGTGCCAGCAGTCGTGGACTAGCGAGGCAGTTCTTC
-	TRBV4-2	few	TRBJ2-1	CASSQVAQRALDNEQFF	TGTGCCAGCAGCCAAGTGGCGCAGAGAGCGCTAGACAATGAGCAGTTCTTC
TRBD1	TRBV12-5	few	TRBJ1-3	CASGTSTGGYGNTIYF	TGTGCTAGTGGTACGTCGACAGGGGGCTACGGAAACACCATATATTTT
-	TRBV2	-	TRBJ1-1	CASRGDRQKGVSTEAFF	TGTGCCAGCAGGGGGGATCGACAGAAGGGGGTAAGCACTGAAGCTTTCTTT
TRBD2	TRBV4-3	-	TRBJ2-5	CASSQGLAGFETQYF	TGCGCCAGCAGCCAGGGACTAGCGGGATTTGAGACCCAGTACTTC
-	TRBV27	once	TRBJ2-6	CASSFLPSGANVLTF	TGTGCCAGCAGTTTCCTACCCTCTGGGGCCAACGTCCTGACTTTC
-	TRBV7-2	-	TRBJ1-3	CASSVRGVRGNTIYF	TGTGCCAGCAGCGTCAGAGGGGTGCGGGGAAACACCATATATTTT
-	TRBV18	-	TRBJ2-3	CASSPNYSTDTQYF	TGTGCCAGCTCACCCAACTACAGCACAGATACGCAGTATTTT
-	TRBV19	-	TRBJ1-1	CASSIRNTEAFF	TGTGCCAGTAGTATAAGGAACACTGAAGCTTTCTTT
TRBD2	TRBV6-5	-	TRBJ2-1	CASSYYSGRSYNEQFF	TGTGCCAGCAGTTACTACAGCGGGAGGTCCTACAATGAGCAGTTCTTC
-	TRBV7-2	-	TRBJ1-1	CASSFVTVEAFF	TGTGCCAGCAGCTTCGTGACGGTTGAAGCTTTCTTT
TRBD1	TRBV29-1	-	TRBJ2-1	CSTGQGNNEQFF	TGCAGTACGGGACAGGGGAACAATGAGCAGTTCTTC
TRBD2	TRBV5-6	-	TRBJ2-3	CASSLKRLAGDYTDTQYF	TGTGCCAGCAGCTTGAAGAGACTAGCGGGGGATTACACAGATACGCAGTATTTT
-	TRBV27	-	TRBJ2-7	CASSFVTGTYEQYF	TGTGCCAGCAGTTTCGTCACAGGGACCTACGAGCAGTACTTC
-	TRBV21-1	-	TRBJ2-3	CASSKSPAGRDTQYF	TGTGCCAGCAGCAAGTCCCCTGCGGGGCGAGATACGCAGTATTTT
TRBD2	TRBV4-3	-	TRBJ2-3	CASSQRYSGRSLDTQYF	TGCGCCAGCAGCCAACGGTATAGCGGGAGAAGTTTGGATACGCAGTATTTT
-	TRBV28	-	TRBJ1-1	CASSWVNLDRDTEAFF	TGTGCCAGCAGTTGGGTAAACTTGGACAGAGACACTGAAGCTTTCTTT
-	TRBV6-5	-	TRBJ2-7	CASSYATGFSYEQYF	TGTGCCAGCAGTTACGCGACAGGATTCTCCTACGAGCAGTACTTC
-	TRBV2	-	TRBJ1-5	CASSDLEDSNQPQHF	TGTGCCAGCAGTGATTTGGAAGATAGCAATCAGCCCCAGCATTTT
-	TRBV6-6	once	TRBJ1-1	CASSPPRAGLRTEAFF	TGTGCCAGCAGCCCCCCCCGCGCAGGGCTACGGACTGAAGCTTTCTTT
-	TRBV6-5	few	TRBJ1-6	CASSERLRSSPLHF	TGTGCCAGCAGTGAGCGATTACGGAGTTCACCCCTCCACTTT
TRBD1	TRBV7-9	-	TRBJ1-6	CASSLKGGTYNSPLHF	TGTGCCAGCAGCTTGAAAGGGGGCACCTATAATTCACCCCTCCACTTT
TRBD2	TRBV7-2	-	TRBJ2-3	CASSLGTSGGSLRAQYF	TGTGCCAGCAGCTTAGGAACTAGCGGGGGATCGCTCAGGGCGCAGTATTTT
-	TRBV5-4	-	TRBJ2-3	CASSPDAYTDTQYF	TGTGCCAGCAGCCCGGACGCCTACACAGATACGCAGTATTTT
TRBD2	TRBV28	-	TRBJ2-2	CATLTSGRTNTGELFF	TGTGCCACCCTGACTAGCGGGAGGACGAACACCGGGGAGCTGTTTTTT
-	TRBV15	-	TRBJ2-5	CATSRELVQETQYF	TGTGCCACCAGCAGGGAACTAGTTCAAGAGACCCAGTACTTC
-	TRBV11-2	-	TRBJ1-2	CASSLARDSYTF	TGTGCCAGCAGCTTAGCCCGGGACAGCTACACCTTC
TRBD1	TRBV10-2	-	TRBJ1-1	CASSESNRGDEAFF	TGCGCCAGCAGTGAGTCGAACAGGGGGGATGAAGCTTTCTTT
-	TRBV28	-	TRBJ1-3	CASRGRAGKDTIYF	TGTGCCAGCAGAGGGCGGGCCGGGAAAGACACCATATATTTT
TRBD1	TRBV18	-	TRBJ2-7	CASSASPQGSTYEQYF	TGTGCCAGCTCAGCATCCCCACAGGGGTCTACCTACGAGCAGTACTTC
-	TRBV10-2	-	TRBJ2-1	CASIDRLLSSYNEQFF	TGCGCCAGCATCGACAGACTACTAAGCTCCTACAATGAGCAGTTCTTC
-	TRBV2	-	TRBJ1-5	CASRGDIYNQPQHF	TGTGCCAGCAGGGGGGATATTTATAATCAGCCCCAGCATTTT
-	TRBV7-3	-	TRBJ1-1	CASSPTPTGSQTEAFF	TGTGCCAGCAGCCCAACCCCCACAGGGAGTCAGACTGAAGCTTTCTTT
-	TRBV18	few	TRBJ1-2	CASSVDRNYGYTF	TGTGCCAGCTCAGTCGACAGGAACTATGGCTACACCTTC
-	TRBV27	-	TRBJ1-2	CASSLTSPLNYGYTF	TGTGCCAGCAGTTTAACTTCACCGTTAAACTATGGCTACACCTTC
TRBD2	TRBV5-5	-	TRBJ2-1	CASSTWGLADNEQFF	TGTGCCAGCAGCACATGGGGACTAGCGGACAATGAGCAGTTCTTC
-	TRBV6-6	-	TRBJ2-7	CASRPGHSYEQYF	TGTGCCAGCAGACCGGGACACAGCTACGAGCAGTACTTC
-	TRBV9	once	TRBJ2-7	CASSAGGTLGAYEQYF	TGTGCCAGCAGCGCCGGTGGTACTCTAGGCGCCTACGAGCAGTACTTC
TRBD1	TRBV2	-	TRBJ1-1	CASRPITGAEAFF	TGTGCCAGCAGACCGATCACAGGGGCTGAAGCTTTCTTT
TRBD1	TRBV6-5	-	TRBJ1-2	CASTLGTVLNYGYTF	TGTGCCAGCACCCTCGGGACAGTTCTTAACTATGGCTACACCTTC
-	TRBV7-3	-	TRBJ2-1	CASSSGGEQFF	TGTGCCAGCAGCTCGGGGGGCGAGCAGTTCTTC
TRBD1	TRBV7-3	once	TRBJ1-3	CASSLPGQGSGNTIYF	TGTGCCAGCAGCTTACCAGGACAGGGGTCGGGAAACACCATATATTTT
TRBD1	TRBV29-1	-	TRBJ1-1	CSVVRQGAGGAEAFF	TGCAGCGTTGTCAGACAGGGGGCGGGTGGCGCTGAAGCTTTCTTT
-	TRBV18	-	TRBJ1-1	CANSPSWTNTEAFF	TGTGCCAACTCACCGTCCTGGACGAACACTGAAGCTTTCTTT
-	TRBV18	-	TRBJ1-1	CASSPTGLVTEAFF	TGTGCCAGCTCACCAACAGGGTTGGTCACTGAAGCTTTCTTT
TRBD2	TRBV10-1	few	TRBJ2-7	CASSEEGASGIYEQYF	TGCGCCAGCAGTGAGGAGGGGGCTAGCGGGATCTACGAGCAGTACTTC
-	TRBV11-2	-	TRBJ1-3	CASSFLGSGNTIYF	TGTGCCAGCAGCTTTTTAGGCTCTGGAAACACCATATATTTT
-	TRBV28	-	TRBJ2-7	CASSLLGRGLSYEQYF	TGTGCCAGCAGTCTCCTTGGGAGGGGGCTGTCCTACGAGCAGTACTTC